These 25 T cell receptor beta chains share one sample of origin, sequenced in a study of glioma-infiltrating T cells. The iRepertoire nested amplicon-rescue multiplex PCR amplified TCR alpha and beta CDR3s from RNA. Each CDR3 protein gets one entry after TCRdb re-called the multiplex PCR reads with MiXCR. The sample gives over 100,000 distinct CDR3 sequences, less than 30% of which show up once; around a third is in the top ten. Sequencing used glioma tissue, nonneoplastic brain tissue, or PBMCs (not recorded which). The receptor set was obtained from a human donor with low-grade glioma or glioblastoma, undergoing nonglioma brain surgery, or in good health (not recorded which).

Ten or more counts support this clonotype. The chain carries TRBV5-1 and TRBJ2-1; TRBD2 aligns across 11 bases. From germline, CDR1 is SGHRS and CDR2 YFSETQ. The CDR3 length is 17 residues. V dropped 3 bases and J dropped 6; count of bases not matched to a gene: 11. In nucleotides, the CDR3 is TGCGCCAGCAGCTCCCGTCAACTAGCGGGGGAGCCCAATGAGCAGTTCTTC. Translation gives CASSSRQLAGEPNEQFF.

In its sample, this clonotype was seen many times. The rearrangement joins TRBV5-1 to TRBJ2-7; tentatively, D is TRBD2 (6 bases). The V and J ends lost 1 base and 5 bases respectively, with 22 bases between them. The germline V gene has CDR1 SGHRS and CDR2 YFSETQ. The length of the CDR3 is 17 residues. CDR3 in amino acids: CASSLFPTGRESNEQYF. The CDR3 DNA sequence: TGCGCCAGCAGCTTGTTCCCCACGGGACGGGAGAGCAACGAGCAGTACTTC.

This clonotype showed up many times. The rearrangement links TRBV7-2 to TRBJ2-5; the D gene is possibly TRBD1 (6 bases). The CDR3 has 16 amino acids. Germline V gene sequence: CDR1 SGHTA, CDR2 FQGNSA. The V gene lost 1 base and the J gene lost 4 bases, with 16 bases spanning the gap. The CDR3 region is CASSLGYWGPGETQYF. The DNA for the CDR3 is TGTGCCAGCAGCTTAGGGTACTGGGGGCCCGGAGAGACCCAGTACTTC.

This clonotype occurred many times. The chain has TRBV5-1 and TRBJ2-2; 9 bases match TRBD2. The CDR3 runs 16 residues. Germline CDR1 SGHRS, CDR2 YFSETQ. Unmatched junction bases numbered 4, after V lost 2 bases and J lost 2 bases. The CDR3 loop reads CASSFLSGGNTGELFF. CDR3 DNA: TGCGCCAGCAGCTTCCTTAGCGGGGGAAACACCGGGGAGCTGTTTTTT.

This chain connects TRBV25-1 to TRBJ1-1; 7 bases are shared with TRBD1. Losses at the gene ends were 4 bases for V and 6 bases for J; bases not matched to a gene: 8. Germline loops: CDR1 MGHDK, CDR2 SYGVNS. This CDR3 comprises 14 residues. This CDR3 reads CASSVDREYAEAFF. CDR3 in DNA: TGTGCCAGCAGTGTTGACAGGGAATATGCTGAAGCTTTCTTT. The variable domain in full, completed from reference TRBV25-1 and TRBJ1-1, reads EADIYQTPRYLVIGTGKKITLECSQTMGHDKMYWYQQDPGMELHLIHYSYGVNSTEKGDLSSESTVSRIRTEHFPLTLESARPSHTSQYLCASSVDREYAEAFFGQGTRLTVV.

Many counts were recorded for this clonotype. DNA for the CDR3: TGCAGTGCTAGAGAAAGTGGGCATGGCACAGATACGCAGTATTTT. This translates into CSARESGHGTDTQYF. V and J are TRBV20-1 and TRBJ2-3; D gene uncertain. Trimming took 0 bases from V and 1 from J, leaving 11 bases between them. Germline lookup yields CDR1 DFQATT and CDR2 SNEGSKA (reference sequence). The CDR3 contains 15 residues.

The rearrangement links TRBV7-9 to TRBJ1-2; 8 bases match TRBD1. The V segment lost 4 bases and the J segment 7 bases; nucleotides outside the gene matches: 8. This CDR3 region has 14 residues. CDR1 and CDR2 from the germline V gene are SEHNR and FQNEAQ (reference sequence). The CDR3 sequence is CASSSSDRVGGYTF. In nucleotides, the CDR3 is TGTGCCAGCAGCTCCTCGGACAGGGTCGGTGGCTACACCTTC.

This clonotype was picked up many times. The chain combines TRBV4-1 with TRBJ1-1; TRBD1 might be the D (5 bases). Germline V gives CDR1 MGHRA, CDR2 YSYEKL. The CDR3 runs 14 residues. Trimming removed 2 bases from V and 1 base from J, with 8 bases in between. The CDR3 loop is CASSQMGGNTEAFF. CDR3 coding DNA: TGCGCCAGCAGCCAAATGGGGGGGAACACTGAAGCTTTCTTT.

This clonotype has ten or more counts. The CDR3 here is CASSAGQLLMNTEAFF. The CDR3 nucleotides are TGTGCCAGCAGCGCAGGACAGCTTTTGATGAACACTGAAGCTTTCTTT. V usage is TRBV7-2 and J usage is TRBJ1-1, with D perhaps matching TRBD1 (6 bases). Trimming pared 5 bases from V and 0 bases from J, leaving 16 bases between. CDR1 SGHTA and CDR2 FQGNSA come from the germline V gene. The CDR3 extends over 16 amino acids. Using reference TRBV7-2 and TRBJ1-1 for the parts outside the CDR3, the full variable domain is GAGVSQSPSNKVTEKGKDVELRCDPISGHTALYWYRQSLGQGLEFLIYFQGNSAPDKSGLPSDRFSAERTGGSVSTLTIQRTQQEDSAVYLCASSAGQLLMNTEAFFGQGTRLTVV.

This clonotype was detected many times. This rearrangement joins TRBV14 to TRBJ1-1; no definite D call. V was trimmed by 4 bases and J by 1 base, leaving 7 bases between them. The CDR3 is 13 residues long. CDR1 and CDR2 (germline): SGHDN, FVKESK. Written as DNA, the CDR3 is TGTGCCAGCAGCCGGAAGACGAACACTGAAGCTTTCTTT. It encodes CASSRKTNTEAFF.

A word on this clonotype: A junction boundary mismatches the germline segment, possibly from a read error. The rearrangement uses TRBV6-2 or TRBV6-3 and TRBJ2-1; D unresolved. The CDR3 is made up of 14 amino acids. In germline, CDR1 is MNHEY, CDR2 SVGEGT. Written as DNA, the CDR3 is TGTGCCAACAGTTACCAAAGGATTAGCTATGAGCAGTTCTTC. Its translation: CANSYQRISYEQFF.

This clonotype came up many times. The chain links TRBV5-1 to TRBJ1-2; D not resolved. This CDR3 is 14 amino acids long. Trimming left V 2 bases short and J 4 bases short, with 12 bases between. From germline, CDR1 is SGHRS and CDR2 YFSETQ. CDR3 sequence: CASSLKGSGYGYTF. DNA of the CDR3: TGCGCCAGCAGCTTAAAGGGTTCGGGCTATGGCTACACCTTC.

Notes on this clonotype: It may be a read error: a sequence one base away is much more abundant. CDR3 region: CASSSHLGGEQYF. The CDR3 DNA reads as TGTGCCAGCAGCTCCCACCTCGGGGGCGAGCAGTACTTC. This chain connects TRBV7-2 to TRBJ2-7; TRBD2 is a possible D gene (6 bases). Looked up from germline, CDR1 is SGHTA and CDR2 is FQGNSA. Trimming cost V 4 bases and J 6 bases, with 13 bases left between them. This CDR3 spans 13 amino acids.

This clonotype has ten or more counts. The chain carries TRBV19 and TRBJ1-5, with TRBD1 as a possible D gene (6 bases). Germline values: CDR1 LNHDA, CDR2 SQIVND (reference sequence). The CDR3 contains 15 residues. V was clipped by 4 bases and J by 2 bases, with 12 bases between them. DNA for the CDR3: TGTGCCAGTAGTAGCAGGGGTTCGGGCAATCAGCCCCAGCATTTT. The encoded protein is CASSSRGSGNQPQHF.

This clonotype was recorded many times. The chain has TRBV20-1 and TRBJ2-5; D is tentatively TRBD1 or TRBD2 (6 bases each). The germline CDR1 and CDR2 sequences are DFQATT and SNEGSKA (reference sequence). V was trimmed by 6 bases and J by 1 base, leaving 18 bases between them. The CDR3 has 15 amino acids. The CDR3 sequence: CSAPNPGGGQETQYF. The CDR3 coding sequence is TGCAGTGCCCCGAACCCTGGAGGGGGCCAAGAGACCCAGTACTTC.

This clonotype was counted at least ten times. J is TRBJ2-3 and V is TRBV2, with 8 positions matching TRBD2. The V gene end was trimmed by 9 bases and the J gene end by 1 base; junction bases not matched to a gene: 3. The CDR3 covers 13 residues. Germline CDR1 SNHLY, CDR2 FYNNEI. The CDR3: CASGLAGTDTQYF. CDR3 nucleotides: TGTGCCAGTGGACTAGCTGGCACAGATACGCAGTATTTT.

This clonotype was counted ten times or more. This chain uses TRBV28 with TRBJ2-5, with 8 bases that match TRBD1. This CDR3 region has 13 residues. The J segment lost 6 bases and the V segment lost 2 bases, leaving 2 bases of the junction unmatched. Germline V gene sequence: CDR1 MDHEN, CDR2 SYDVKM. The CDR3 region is CASSLTGGKTQYF. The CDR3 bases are TGTGCCAGCAGTTTAACAGGGGGGAAGACCCAGTACTTC.

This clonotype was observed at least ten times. The CDR3 region is CASSVGTVPYGYTF. The CDR3, as DNA: TGTGCCAGCAGCGTCGGGACAGTCCCCTATGGCTACACCTTC. The V and J genes are TRBV5-4 and TRBJ1-2, with 7 bases lining up with TRBD1. This CDR3 is 14 amino acids long. Unmatched junction bases numbered 7, after V lost 4 bases and J lost 4 bases. In germline, CDR1 is SGHNT, CDR2 YYREEE (reference sequence).

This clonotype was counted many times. The CDR3 bases are TGTGCCAGCACCCCGCTGGGACTAGCGGGAGATGGTGAGCAGTTCTTC. Encoded protein: CASTPLGLAGDGEQFF. J is TRBJ2-1 and V is TRBV11-2; 14 bases line up with TRBD2. V trimming: 7 bases; J trimming: 9 bases; junction bases outside the gene matches: 11. The CDR3 runs to 16 residues. Germline assignment: CDR1 SGHAT and CDR2 FQNNGV.

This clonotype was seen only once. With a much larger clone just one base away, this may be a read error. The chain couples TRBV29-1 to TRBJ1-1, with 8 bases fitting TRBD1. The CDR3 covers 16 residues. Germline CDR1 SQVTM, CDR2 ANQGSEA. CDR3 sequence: CSAYKPDRGLNTEDFF. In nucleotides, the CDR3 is TGCAGCGCCTACAAGCCCGACAGGGGCTTGAACACTGAAGATTTCTTT.

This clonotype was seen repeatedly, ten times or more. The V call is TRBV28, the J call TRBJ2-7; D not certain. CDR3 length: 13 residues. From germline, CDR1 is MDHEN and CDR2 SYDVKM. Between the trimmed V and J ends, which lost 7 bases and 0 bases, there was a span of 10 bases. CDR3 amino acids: CASTPGLSYEQYF. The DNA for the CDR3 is TGTGCCAGCACCCCGGGTCTCTCCTACGAGCAGTACTTC.

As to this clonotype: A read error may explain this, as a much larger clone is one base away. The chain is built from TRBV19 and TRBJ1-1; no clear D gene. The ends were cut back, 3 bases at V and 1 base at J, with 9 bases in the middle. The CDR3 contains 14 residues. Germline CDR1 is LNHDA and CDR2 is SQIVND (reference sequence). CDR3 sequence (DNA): TGTGCCAGTAGTATCTTCAAAGGGAACACTGAAGCTTTCTTT. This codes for CASSIFKGNTEAFF.

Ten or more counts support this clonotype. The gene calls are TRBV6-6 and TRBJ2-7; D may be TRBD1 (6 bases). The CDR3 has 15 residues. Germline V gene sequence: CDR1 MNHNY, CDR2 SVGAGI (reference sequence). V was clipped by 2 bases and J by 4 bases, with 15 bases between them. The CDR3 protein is CASSYPSRGRYEQYF. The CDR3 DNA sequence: TGTGCCAGCAGTTACCCCTCAAGGGGGAGATACGAGCAGTACTTC.

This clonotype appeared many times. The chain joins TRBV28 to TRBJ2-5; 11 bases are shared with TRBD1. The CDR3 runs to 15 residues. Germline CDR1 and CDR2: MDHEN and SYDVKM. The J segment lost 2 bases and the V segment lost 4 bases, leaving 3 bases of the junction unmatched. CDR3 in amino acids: CASSYGTGGQETQYF. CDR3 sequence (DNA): TGTGCCAGCAGTTATGGGACAGGGGGTCAAGAGACCCAGTACTTC. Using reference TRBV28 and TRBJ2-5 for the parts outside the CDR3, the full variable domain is DVKVTQSSRYLVKRTGEKVFLECVQDMDHENMFWYRQDPGLGLRLIYFSYDVKMKEKGDIPEGYSVSREKKERFSLILESASTNQTSMYLCASSYGTGGQETQYFGPGTRLLVL.

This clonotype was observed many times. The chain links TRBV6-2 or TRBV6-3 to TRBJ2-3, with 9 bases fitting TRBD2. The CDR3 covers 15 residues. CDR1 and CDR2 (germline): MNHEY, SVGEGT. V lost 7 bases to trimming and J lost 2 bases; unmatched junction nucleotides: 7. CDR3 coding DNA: TGTGCCAGCACCGGAGCGGGGGGTTTCACAGATACGCAGTATTTT. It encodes CASTGAGGFTDTQYF.